Sequencing of this TCR beta chain was carried out in a study of vaccination and CD4 T cells after COVID-19. About this clonotype: Its antigen is not known.

Sequenced with the Oncomine TCR Beta short-read assay was DNA taken from cultured CD4+ T cells. MiXCR, run by TCRdb on the PCR reads, gives a single entry per CDR3 protein. Of about 10,000 distinct CDR3 sequences listed, about four fifths were seen once; the top ten hold around 9.2%. This sample's treatment: roughly 10-day PBMC culture with coronavirus spike peptide pools or control peptides (ViraFEST assay). The clonotype comes from a human donor who had recovered from COVID-19. What was sequenced was CD4+ T cells from blood, cultured in vitro.

Written as DNA, the CDR3 is TGTGCCAGCAGCTGGGCAGGGGCCCAAGAGACCCAGTACTTC. This encodes CASSWAGAQETQYF. The V gene is TRBV7-8, the J gene TRBJ2-5, with D maybe TRBD1 (6 bases). The germline V and J ends were trimmed by 4 bases and 1 base, with 10 bases remaining between them. The CDR3 extends over 14 amino acids. CDR1 and CDR2 (germline): SGHVS, FQNEAQ.